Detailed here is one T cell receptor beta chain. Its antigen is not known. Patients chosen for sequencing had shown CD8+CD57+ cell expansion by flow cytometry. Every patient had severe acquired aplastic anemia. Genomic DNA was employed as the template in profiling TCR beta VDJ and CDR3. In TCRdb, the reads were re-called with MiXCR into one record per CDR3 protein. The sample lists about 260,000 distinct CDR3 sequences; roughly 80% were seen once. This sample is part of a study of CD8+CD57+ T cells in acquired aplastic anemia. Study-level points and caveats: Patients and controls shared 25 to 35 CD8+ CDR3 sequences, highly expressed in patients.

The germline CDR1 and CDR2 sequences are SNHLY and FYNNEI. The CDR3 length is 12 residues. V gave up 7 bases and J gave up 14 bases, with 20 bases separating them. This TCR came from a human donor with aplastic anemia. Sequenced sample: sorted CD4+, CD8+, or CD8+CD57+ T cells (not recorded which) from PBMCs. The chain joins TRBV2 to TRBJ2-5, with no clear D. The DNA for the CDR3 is TGTGCCAGCACCAGAGTAGCAGAGAACCCCTACTTC. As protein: CASTRVAENPYF.